Listed below are T cell receptor beta chains from one sample, sequenced in a study of T cells in Graves' hyperthyroidism and ophthalmopathy. TCRdb processed the multiplex PCR reads anew with MiXCR; each CDR3 protein has one entry. The data show 650,000 to 850,000 distinct CDR3 sequences, 15% to 20% seen once. The sample consisted of blood. The source of these receptors is a woman aged 45-59 years with Graves' hyperthyroidism that later progressed to Graves' ophthalmopathy. Each CDR3 is given with its conserved first and last residue. A D gene is named only where the DNA matches it firmly. Expanded clones get a size class; other rows say once, few or many, or leave the size out.

TRBJ1-2 TRBV29-1 NA TRBD1 CSVPGQGASGYGYTF TGCAGCGTACCGGGACAGGGGGCCTCTGGCTATGGCTACACCTTC
TRBJ1-5 TRBV27 few NA CASSFPSSSNQPQHF TGTGCCAGCAGTTTTCCCAGCTCCTCAAATCAGCCCCAGCATTTT
TRBJ1-6 TRBV2 many NA CASRLENSPLHF TGTGCCAGCAGGCTAGAAAATTCACCCCTCCACTTT
TRBJ1-1 TRBV2 many NA CASIGTGVANTEAFF TGTGCCAGCATAGGCACAGGCGTTGCTAACACTGAAGCTTTCTTT
TRBJ2-3 TRBV19 few TRBD2 CASSIGTSGRTDTQYF TGTGCCAGTAGTATAGGGACTAGCGGACGCACAGATACGCAGTATTTT
TRBJ1-2 TRBV15 NA TRBD1 CATSRAGTGGWYGYTF TGTGCCACCAGCAGAGCCGGGACAGGGGGCTGGTATGGCTACACCTTC
TRBJ2-1 TRBV5-1 few TRBD2 CASSHPEAGAYNEQFF TGCGCCAGCAGCCACCCCGAAGCGGGGGCCTACAATGAGCAGTTCTTC
TRBJ2-1 TRBV24-1 NA NA CATSDLDPREQFF TGTGCCACCAGTGATTTGGATCCGAGGGAGCAGTTCTTC
TRBJ2-7 TRBV29-1 NA NA CSVEDVGGPYEQYF TGCAGCGTTGAAGATGTGGGGGGCCCCTACGAGCAGTACTTC
TRBJ2-1 TRBV30 few TRBD1 CAWRRDRGYNEQFF TGTGCCTGGAGAAGGGACAGGGGGTACAATGAGCAGTTCTTC
TRBJ1-2 TRBV14 few NA CASSQGAVIPNYGYTF TGTGCCAGCAGCCAAGGGGCGGTGATACCTAACTATGGCTACACCTTC
TRBJ2-3 TRBV7-9 few NA CASTLGAIPDTQYF TGTGCCAGCACCCTAGGGGCAATTCCAGATACGCAGTATTTT
TRBJ2-3 TRBV5-1 few NA CASSLEDQNTDTQYF TGCGCCAGCAGCTTGGAGGACCAAAACACAGATACGCAGTATTTT
TRBJ1-4 TRBV3-1 many NA CASSQTGSTNEKLFF TGTGCCAGCAGCCAAACAGGGTCAACTAATGAAAAACTGTTTTTT
TRBJ2-3 TRBV12-3/TRBV12-4 NA NA CASSWDFTADTQYF TGTGCCAGCAGTTGGGACTTCACGGCAGATACGCAGTATTTT
TRBJ1-1 TRBV20-1 NA NA CSALHGLNTEAFF TGCAGTGCTCTACACGGATTAAACACTGAAGCTTTCTTT
TRBJ2-2 TRBV12-3/TRBV12-4 many TRBD1 CASSPDRGFGELFF TGTGCCAGCAGTCCTGACAGGGGATTCGGGGAGCTGTTTTTT
TRBJ2-3 TRBV10-3 NA NA CAINGMLSSTDTQYF TGTGCCATCAATGGGATGCTAAGCAGCACAGATACGCAGTATTTT
TRBJ2-7 TRBV20-1 many NA CSARVHSTGFEQYF TGCAGTGCTAGAGTTCATTCAACAGGGTTTGAGCAGTACTTC
TRBJ2-1 TRBV12-3/TRBV12-4 NA TRBD2 CASSLVATSGGNNEQFF TGTGCCAGCAGTTTAGTCGCCACTAGCGGGGGGAACAATGAGCAGTTCTTC
TRBJ1-4 TRBV6-2/TRBV6-3 few TRBD1 CASSYGPNRGFNEKLFF TGTGCCAGCAGTTACGGTCCCAACAGGGGGTTTAATGAAAAACTGTTTTTT
TRBJ1-4 TRBV5-1 once TRBD1 CASRHGTGIRLGNEKLSF TGCGCCAGCAGACATGGGACAGGGATCCGCCTGGGCAATGAAAAACTGTCTTTT
TRBJ2-3 TRBV30 many NA CAWTDPQWGTDTQYF TGTGCCTGGACCGACCCACAGTGGGGCACAGATACGCAGTATTTT
TRBJ1-1 TRBV11-3 NA NA CASSLGNQSTEAFF TGTGCCAGCAGCTTGGGCAATCAGAGCACTGAAGCTTTCTTT
TRBJ2-7 TRBV19 NA NA CAGAAQGHYEQYF TGTGCCGGCGCAGCTCAGGGGCACTACGAGCAGTACTTC
TRBJ2-1 TRBV12-3/TRBV12-4 many NA CASSRGANEQFF TGTGCCAGCAGTCGAGGGGCGAATGAGCAGTTCTTC
TRBJ2-4 TRBV2 many TRBD1 CASSEGGQVFLAKNIQYF TGTGCCAGCAGTGAAGGGGGACAGGTCTTTCTAGCCAAAAACATTCAGTACTTC
TRBJ2-1 TRBV20-1 NA TRBD2 CSARGLAGGPGRYNEQFF TGCAGTGCTAGGGGACTAGCGGGGGGGCCAGGCCGCTACAATGAGCAGTTCTTC
TRBJ2-7 TRBV2 many NA CASSENDYEQYF TGTGCCAGCAGTGAAAACGACTACGAGCAGTACTTC
TRBJ1-5 TRBV15 NA TRBD1 CATSRDQGATQPQHF TGTGCCACCAGCAGAGATCAGGGGGCTACGCAGCCCCAGCATTTT
TRBJ1-5 TRBV2 many TRBD1 CASRETGEDQPQHF TGTGCCAGCAGGGAGACAGGGGAGGATCAGCCCCAGCATTTT
TRBJ1-1 TRBV5-4 NA TRBD1 CASSLRGGWNTEAFF TGTGCCAGCAGCCTCAGGGGGGGGTGGAACACTGAAGCTTTCTTT
TRBJ1-5 TRBV20-1 many NA CSARDLERGRQPQHF TGCAGTGCTAGAGATCTGGAAAGGGGTAGGCAGCCCCAGCATTTT
TRBJ1-2 TRBV20-1 many NA CSARDGQGQSYGYTF TGCAGTGCTAGAGATGGTCAGGGCCAGTCCTATGGCTACACCTTC
TRBJ2-1 TRBV20-1 many NA CSAHTRGESSYNEQFF TGCAGTGCCCATACCAGGGGCGAGAGCTCCTACAATGAGCAGTTCTTC
TRBJ2-5 TRBV4-1 NA NA CASSQVEGLETQYF TGCGCCAGCAGCCAAGTGGAGGGGCTGGAGACCCAGTACTTC
TRBJ2-7 TRBV20-1 few NA CSATPDKFSYEQYF TGCAGTGCAACCCCGGACAAATTCTCCTACGAGCAGTACTTC
TRBJ1-1 TRBV6-2/TRBV6-3 many NA CASSRPSAGVDPEAFF TGTGCCAGCAGTCGCCCCTCAGCAGGGGTAGACCCTGAAGCTTTCTTT
TRBJ2-7 TRBV7-2 many NA CASSLSPIPYEQYF TGTGCCAGCAGCCTATCCCCGATCCCCTACGAGCAGTACTTC
TRBJ1-2 TRBV5-6 many TRBD1 CASRRQGGYYGYTF TGTGCCAGCAGGCGACAGGGAGGGTACTATGGCTACACCTTC
TRBJ2-2 TRBV9 NA NA CASSVVSTGELFF TGTGCCAGCAGCGTAGTCTCCACCGGGGAGCTGTTTTTT